This TCR beta chain was identified during a study of blood T cells in healthy people across ages. Sample-barcoded 5' priming and a J-beta primer mix drove a second PCR of about 6 to 11 cycles. A single record per CDR3 protein comes from TCRdb applying MiXCR to the 5' RACE reads. The data hold approximately 730,000 distinct CDR3 sequences, with roughly 50% observed a single time. This clonotype occurred a few times. This CDR3 is built from 9 residues. From germline, CDR1 is SGDLS and CDR2 YYNGEE. Sequenced material: blood. The sequence derives from an older man in good health. V and J are TRBV9 and TRBJ2-5, with D perhaps given as TRBD1 or TRBD2 (5 bases each). The tail of the sequence fits TRBJ2-7 better, so the J call may be wrong. CDR3 loop: CASGAEQYF. In DNA, the CDR3 is TGTGCCTCCGGGGCCGAGCAGTACTTC.